This passage covers 12 T cell receptor beta chains from one sample sequenced in a study of cytotoxic CD8 clonotypes in ibrutinib-treated CLL. Using immunoSEQ multiplex PCR, the repertoire was profiled, and TCRdb retains in-frame clones only, with some absent. The sample yields 20,000 to 30,000 clones, 65% to 75% seen once. Source: PBMCs, taken after 24 months of ibrutinib treatment. Source of these receptors: a human donor with chronic lymphocytic leukemia.

The chain is built from TRBV9 and TRBJ2-5; D perhaps matches TRBD1 (6 bases). The CDR3 has 15 residues. Trimming shortened V by 0 bases and J by 1 base, and 10 bases separated the two germline ends. The germline gives CDR1 SGDLS, CDR2 YYNGEE. CDR3 amino acids: CASSVDRGGQETQYF. The CDR3 nucleotides read TGTGCCAGCAGCGTAGATAGAGGGGGCCAAGAGACCCAGTACTTC.

This clone was seen more than once but under ten times. The rearrangement joins TRBV10-1 to TRBJ1-6; 7 nucleotides align to TRBD1. The CDR3 has 14 amino acids. Germline CDR1 is WNHNN and CDR2 is SYGVQD (reference sequence). Unmatched junction bases numbered 1, after V lost 4 bases and J lost 4 bases. For the CDR3, the DNA is TGCGCCAGCAGTGCGACAGGGTATAATTCACCCCTCCACTTT. Translating gives CASSATGYNSPLHF.

The rearrangement joins TRBV5-4 to TRBJ1-1; D remains unclear. Germline CDR1 and CDR2: SGHNT and YYREEE (reference sequence). The V end lost 4 bases, the J end lost 3 bases, and 16 bases lay between the germline ends. CDR3 length: 15 amino acids. As DNA, the CDR3 is TGTGCCAGCAGCCCTCCCGCGGTTAGGGACACTGAAGCTTTCTTT. This gives the protein CASSPPAVRDTEAFF.

The CDR3 DNA sequence: TGCGCCAGCAGCCAAGCGGGGAGTGAAAAACTGTTTTTT. Its translation is CASSQAGSEKLFF. This sequence joins TRBV4-1 and TRBJ1-4; D is uncertain. The V gene's germline CDR1 is MGHRA and CDR2 YSYEKL. Trimming removed 1 base at V and 7 bases at J, with 7 bases between. This CDR3 has 13 residues.

This chain connects TRBV25-1 to TRBJ2-1; D ambiguous. V lost 1 base and J lost 4, with 8 bases in between. Germline values: CDR1 MGHDK, CDR2 SYGVNS. The CDR3 has 14 residues. The CDR3 DNA follows: TGTGCCAGCAGTGAATTCCGCAGGTACAATGAGCAGTTCTTC. Translated, it gives CASSEFRRYNEQFF.

A few counts support this clone. In nucleotides, the CDR3 is TGTGCCAGCAGCGTGACTCGGGCGAACGAGCAGTACTTC. As protein: CASSVTRANEQYF. V and J are TRBV14 and TRBJ2-7; D not certain. This CDR3 is 13 amino acids long. V lost 5 bases to trimming and J lost 5 bases, with 13 bases between them. Germline V lookup: CDR1 SGHDN, CDR2 FVKESK.

This clone came up once. The chain links TRBV27 to TRBJ1-2; perhaps TRBD1 as D (5 bases). This CDR3 is built from 13 residues. The germline V gene has CDR1 MNHEY and CDR2 SMNVEV (reference sequence). V lost 3 bases, J lost 4 bases, and 9 bases lay in between. Here the CDR3 reads CASSFDRSYGYTF. The CDR3 DNA follows: TGTGCCAGCAGTTTTGACAGATCCTATGGCTACACCTTC.

This chain uses TRBV18 with TRBJ2-1; 12 bases line up with TRBD2. Trimming took 6 bases from V and 10 from J; bases not matched to a gene: 13. The CDR3 spans 16 residues. CDR1 and CDR2 from the germline V gene are KGHSH and LQKENI. CDR3 nucleotide sequence: TGTGCCAGCTCTTCCGGACTAGCGGGGAACCTACCGGAGCAGTTCTTC. Its protein is CASSSGLAGNLPEQFF.

The rearrangement uses TRBV15 and TRBJ1-2; the D is unclear. The CDR3 contains 13 residues. V shed 5 bases and J shed 2 bases, with 9 bases lying between them. Germline lookup yields CDR1 LNHNV and CDR2 YYDKDF (reference sequence). CDR3 amino acids: CATSVDQNYGYTF. DNA for the CDR3: TGTGCCACCAGCGTCGATCAGAACTATGGCTACACCTTC.

The V call is TRBV9, the J call TRBJ1-2; D is possibly TRBD1 (6 bases). This CDR3 has 14 amino acids. Trimming left V 4 bases short and J 5 bases short, with 15 bases between. Germline V CDR1 and CDR2: SGDLS, YYNGEE. CDR3 bases: TGTGCCAGCAGCCACCGGACAGCCCTTTATGGCTACACCTTC. Its translation: CASSHRTALYGYTF.

The chain joins TRBV7-6 to TRBJ1-1; no clear D gene. CDR1 SGHVS and CDR2 FNYEAQ come from the germline V gene. The CDR3 totals 12 residues. Trimming cost V 1 base and J 8 bases, with 8 bases left between them. The CDR3 loop reads CASSLGTAEAFF. The DNA of the CDR3 is TGTGCCAGCAGCTTAGGGACGGCGGAAGCTTTCTTT.

In its sample, this clone was seen once. V usage is TRBV9 and J usage is TRBJ2-1; D may be TRBD2 (5 bases). Deletions cut 0 bases from V and 1 base from J, with 8 bases between. The V gene's germline CDR1 is SGDLS and CDR2 YYNGEE. The CDR3 is 15 residues long. CDR3 loop: CASSVDSGSYNEQFF. Written as DNA, the CDR3 is TGTGCCAGCAGCGTAGACTCGGGATCCTACAATGAGCAGTTCTTC.